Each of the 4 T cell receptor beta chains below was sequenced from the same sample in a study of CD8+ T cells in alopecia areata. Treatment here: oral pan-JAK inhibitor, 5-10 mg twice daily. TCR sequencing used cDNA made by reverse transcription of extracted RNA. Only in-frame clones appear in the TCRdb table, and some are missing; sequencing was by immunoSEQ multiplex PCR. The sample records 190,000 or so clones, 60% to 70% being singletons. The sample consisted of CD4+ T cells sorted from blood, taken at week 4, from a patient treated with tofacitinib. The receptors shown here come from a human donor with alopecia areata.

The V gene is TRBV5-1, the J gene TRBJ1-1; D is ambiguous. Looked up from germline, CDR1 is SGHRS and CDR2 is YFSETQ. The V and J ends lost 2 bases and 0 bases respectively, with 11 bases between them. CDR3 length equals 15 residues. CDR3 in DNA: TGCGCCAGCAGCTTCGTCAGCTCCATGAACACTGAAGCTTTCTTT. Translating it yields CASSFVSSMNTEAFF.

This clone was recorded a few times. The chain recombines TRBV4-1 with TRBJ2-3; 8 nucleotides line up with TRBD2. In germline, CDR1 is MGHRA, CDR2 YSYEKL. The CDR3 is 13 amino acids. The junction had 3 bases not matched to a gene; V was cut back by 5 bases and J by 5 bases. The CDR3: CASSRRGVDTQYF. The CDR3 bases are TGCGCCAGCAGCAGGCGGGGGGTAGATACGCAGTATTTT.

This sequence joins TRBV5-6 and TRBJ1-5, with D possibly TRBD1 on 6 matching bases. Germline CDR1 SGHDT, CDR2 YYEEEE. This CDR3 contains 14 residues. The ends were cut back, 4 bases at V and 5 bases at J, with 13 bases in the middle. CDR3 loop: CASSLQGGDQPQHF. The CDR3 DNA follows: TGTGCCAGCAGCCTACAGGGAGGGGATCAGCCCCAGCATTTT.

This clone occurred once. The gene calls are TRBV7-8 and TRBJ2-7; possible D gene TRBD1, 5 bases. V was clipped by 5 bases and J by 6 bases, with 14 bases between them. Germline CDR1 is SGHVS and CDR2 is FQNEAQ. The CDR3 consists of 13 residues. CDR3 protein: CASSGRESGEQYF. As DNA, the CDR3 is TGTGCCAGCAGCGGCAGGGAATCGGGCGAGCAGTACTTC. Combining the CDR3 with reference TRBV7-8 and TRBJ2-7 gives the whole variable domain GAGVSQSPRYKVAKRGQDVALRCDPISGHVSLFWYQQALGQGPEFLTYFQNEAQLDKSGLPSDRFFAERPEGSVSTLKIQRTQQEDSAVYLCASSGRESGEQYFGPGTRLTVT.